The rows below give T cell receptor beta chains drawn from one sample of a study of T cell repertoires in cytomegalovirus infection. A single record per CDR3 protein comes from TCRdb applying MiXCR to the reads. The data contain 100,000 or so distinct CDR3 sequences, roughly a quarter of them singletons. Input material: CD8+ T cells from PBMCs. These receptors originate from a human donor in good health (CMV status not recorded). Some clones in this sample may be carry-over from other donors' samples. The CDR3 runs from the conserved cysteine through the conserved F or W. A D gene is named only where the DNA matches it firmly. Not all rows give a size; the values are once, few, many and, for expanded clones, a class.

j_call | v_call | clone_size | d_call | cdr3_nt | cdr3_aa
TRBJ2-3 | TRBV7-6 | many | TRBD2 | TGTGCCAGCAGCCTTAGCGGGGGGGACCACACAGATACGCAGTATTTT | CASSLSGGDHTDTQYF
TRBJ2-7 | TRBV7-2 | many | NA | TGTGCCAGCAGCTCCCCCTATGAAGGGACCTACGAGCAGTACTTC | CASSSPYEGTYEQYF
TRBJ2-1 | TRBV4-3 | NA | NA | TGCGCCAGCAGCCGAGACCTCGCGGCCTCCTACAATGAGCAGTTCTTC | CASSRDLAASYNEQFF
TRBJ2-2 | TRBV19 | many | NA | TGTGCCAGTAGCCCCGGACAGTTGACGTTGGGCACCGGGGAGCTGTTTTTT | CASSPGQLTLGTGELFF
TRBJ1-1 | TRBV29-1 | few | NA | TGCAGCGTTGTAGGGCAGCTGAACACTGAAGCTTTCTTT | CSVVGQLNTEAFF
TRBJ2-1 | TRBV9 | NA | NA | TGTGCCAGCAGCCCACCCATGAGCTCCTACAATGAGCAGTTCTTC | CASSPPMSSYNEQFF
TRBJ2-1 | TRBV4-1 | few | TRBD2 | TGCGCCAGTGAGGGAGCTAGCGGGGTAGAAGCTTACAATGAGCAGTTCTTC | CASEGASGVEAYNEQFF
TRBJ1-5 | TRBV6-6 | NA | NA | TGTGCCACCGGGGATAGCAATCAGCCCCAGCATTTT | CATGDSNQPQHF
TRBJ1-3 | TRBV20-1 | NA | NA | TGCAGTTGCGGGAGCTCTGGAAACACCATATATTTT | CSCGSSGNTIYF
TRBJ2-3 | TRBV7-9 | NA | TRBD2 | TGTGCCAGCAGCTCAAGCGGGAGGGCCCGGAATACGCAGTATTTT | CASSSSGRARNTQYF
TRBJ2-5 | TRBV14 | many | NA | TGTGCCAGCAGCCAAGTTGCGTCTTTCCAAGAGACCCAGTACTTC | CASSQVASFQETQYF
TRBJ2-7 | TRBV6-2/TRBV6-3 | NA | TRBD2 | TGTGCCAGCAGTTGGGAAAAAAGCGGGGGTCCCGAGCAGTACTTC | CASSWEKSGGPEQYF
TRBJ2-7 | TRBV28 | NA | NA | TGTGCCAGCAGTTCTAAGGGCTACGAGCAGTACTTC | CASSSKGYEQYF
TRBJ2-7 | TRBV20-1 | NA | TRBD1 | TGCAGTGCCCCCCCAGGGGGCCATAACCAACAATACGAGCAGTACTTC | CSAPPGGHNQQYEQYF
TRBJ1-4 | TRBV28 | NA | NA | TGTGCCAGCAGTCTACCCAGGGTATCCGGAGGGGAAAAACTGTTTTTT | CASSLPRVSGGEKLFF
TRBJ1-4 | TRBV7-8 | many | NA | TGTGCCAGCAGCTTAGTAAGGGAAAAACTGTTTTTT | CASSLVREKLFF
TRBJ1-1 | TRBV5-4 | few | NA | TGTGCCAGCAGCTTGTGGGGTGGGGCTGAAGCTTTCTTT | CASSLWGGAEAFF
TRBJ2-1 | TRBV7-2 | NA | NA | TGTGCCAGCAGCTATCTAGGGGGGGATGAGCAGTTCTTC | CASSYLGGDEQFF
TRBJ2-3 | TRBV27 | many | NA | TGTGCCAGCAGTTTGGGCACAGATACGCAGTATTTT | CASSLGTDTQYF
TRBJ2-1 | TRBV28 | few | TRBD2 | TGTGCCAGCAGTCGGAGCGGGAGCTACAATGAGCAGTTCTTC | CASSRSGSYNEQFF
TRBJ1-1 | TRBV5-6 | many | NA | TGTGCCAGCAGCGGGGGAGGGCTTGGGGGCACTGAAGCTTTCTTT | CASSGGGLGGTEAFF
TRBJ2-7 | TRBV7-2 | NA | TRBD1 | TGTGCCAGCGTAGGGACAGGACCCGGGAGCTCCTACGAGCAGTACTTC | CASVGTGPGSSYEQYF
TRBJ2-6 | TRBV4-3 | NA | NA | TGCGCCAGCAGCCCGGGACGTACGAGCTCTGGGGCCAACGTCCTGACTTTC | CASSPGRTSSGANVLTF
TRBJ1-2 | TRBV5-6 | NA | TRBD1 | TGTGCCAGCAGCTTGGGGGACAGACCTAACTATGGCTACACCTTC | CASSLGDRPNYGYTF
TRBJ2-1 | TRBV11-1 | NA | TRBD1 | TGTGCCAGCAGCTATAGGGACAGCCTAGTGGATGAGCAGTTCTTC | CASSYRDSLVDEQFF
TRBJ2-3 | TRBV28 | NA | NA | TGTGCCACCAATGGCGGGGGCGTCACAGATACGCAGTATTTT | CATNGGGVTDTQYF
TRBJ2-3 | TRBV29-1 | few | TRBD1 | TGCAGCGTTGAAGATTTTGTCCAGGGGGCAGCAGATACGCAGTATTTT | CSVEDFVQGAADTQYF
TRBJ1-1 | TRBV7-9 | few | NA | TGTGCCAGCAGCCCGGGGACATCCACTGAAGCTTTCTTT | CASSPGTSTEAFF
TRBJ2-1 | TRBV14 | NA | NA | TGTGCCAGCAGCCAATACGACAATGAGCAGTTCTTC | CASSQYDNEQFF
TRBJ1-2 | TRBV5-1 | few | NA | TGCGCCAGCAGCGCGGATGGTGGCTACACCTTC | CASSADGGYTF
TRBJ1-2 | TRBV20-1 | few | TRBD1 | TGCAGTGCTAGCCCCAGGGACAGGGTCGGTGGCTACACCTTC | CSASPRDRVGGYTF
TRBJ2-7 | TRBV5-6 | few | TRBD2 | TGTGCCAGCAGCTCCCGGACTAGCGGGAGATCGTACGAGCAGTACTTC | CASSSRTSGRSYEQYF
TRBJ2-3 | TRBV7-6 | many | NA | TGTGCCAGCAGCCCCCGAAGGGACACAGATACGCAGTATTTT | CASSPRRDTDTQYF
TRBJ2-3 | TRBV7-9 | NA | TRBD2 | TGTGCCAGCACTCTGCAAGCGGGAGTGGCTAATACGCAGTATTTT | CASTLQAGVANTQYF
TRBJ2-1 | TRBV7-9 | NA | NA | TGTGCCAGCCCTTTTGGTCCGGCCGGGAATGAGCAGTTCTTC | CASPFGPAGNEQFF
TRBJ2-2 | TRBV7-8 | NA | NA | TGTGCCAGCAGCAAGCAGGAGAACACCGGGGAGCTGTTTTTT | CASSKQENTGELFF
TRBJ2-1 | TRBV7-9 | NA | NA | TGTGCCAGCAGCCAGGGGAAGGATGAGCAGTTCTTC | CASSQGKDEQFF
TRBJ1-2 | TRBV6-1 | NA | TRBD1 | TGTGCCAGCAGTGAAGCCGAGGACAGGGCTAATGGCTACACCTTC | CASSEAEDRANGYTF
TRBJ1-1 | TRBV19 | few | NA | TGTGCCAGTAGTATAGTGAAGAACACTGAAGCTTTCTTT | CASSIVKNTEAFF
TRBJ2-2 | TRBV7-2 | many | TRBD2 | TGTGCCAGCAGCTCCCCCTCTAGCGGACCGAACACCGGGGAGCTGTTTTTT | CASSSPSSGPNTGELFF
TRBJ2-7 | TRBV28 | NA | TRBD2 | TGTGCCAGCACTTTGAGAATACTAGCGGGGGGAAACTACGAGCAGTACTTC | CASTLRILAGGNYEQYF
TRBJ2-7 | TRBV20-1 | NA | NA | TGCAGTGCTAGACCCCATACTGTATCCTACGAGCAGTACTTC | CSARPHTVSYEQYF
TRBJ2-2 | TRBV20-1 | NA | TRBD1 | TGCAGTGCTAGAGATCAGAGAACAGGGGGCTACACCGGGGAGCTGTTTTTT | CSARDQRTGGYTGELFF
TRBJ2-7 | TRBV7-8 | NA | NA | TGTGCCAGCAGCTTATGGGGAGATAACTACGAGCAGTACTTC | CASSLWGDNYEQYF
TRBJ1-1 | TRBV7-9 | few | NA | TGTGCCAGCAGCTTAGCGCCGTCGGCGAACACTGAAGCTTTCTTT | CASSLAPSANTEAFF
TRBJ2-3 | TRBV9 | NA | NA | TGTGCCAGCAGCGGCCGTGGGGGGGCGGGGGAAGATACGCAGTATTTT | CASSGRGGAGEDTQYF
TRBJ2-2 | TRBV20-1 | NA | NA | TGCAGTGCTAGTCGGCCCGACACCGGGGAGCTGTTTTTT | CSASRPDTGELFF
TRBJ2-3 | TRBV5-1 | few | NA | TGCGCCAGCAGCTACCTCCCCCTAGGCACAGATACGCAGTATTTT | CASSYLPLGTDTQYF
TRBJ2-1 | TRBV20-1 | once | TRBD2 | TGCAGTGCTAGTGGTCGAAACGGGGGGGTCTACAATGAGCAGTTCTTC | CSASGRNGGVYNEQFF
TRBJ1-5 | TRBV7-9 | few | NA | TGTGCCAGCACGGTGGGGGGACCCAATCAGCCCCAGCATTTT | CASTVGGPNQPQHF
TRBJ2-7 | TRBV5-1 | few | TRBD2 | TGCGCCAGCAGCGGACCGGGGGGCGAGCAGTACTTC | CASSGPGGEQYF
TRBJ2-3 | TRBV12-3/TRBV12-4 | few | TRBD2 | TGTGCCAGCAGTCCGGGACTACGAGATACGCAGTATTTT | CASSPGLRDTQYF
TRBJ1-2 | TRBV20-1 | few | NA | TGCAGTGCTAAACTCAGCAACTATGGCTACACCTTC | CSAKLSNYGYTF
TRBJ2-2 | TRBV20-1 | few | NA | TGCAGTATCAACAGCTACACCGGGGAGCTGTTTTTT | CSINSYTGELFF